The subject of this entry is one T cell receptor (beta chain). Profiled with immunoSEQ multiplex PCR; TCRdb holds only in-frame clones, not every one. Of 40,000 or so clones in the sample, approximately 83% are singletons; the top ten hold over 15%. This sample stems from a study of T cell responses to AZD1222 COVID-19 vaccine. Germline CDR1 SEHNR, CDR2 FQNEAQ (reference sequence). Trimming took 3 bases from V and 2 from J, leaving 8 bases between them. The length of the CDR3 is 14 residues. Second-dose recipients at about 4 or about 12 weeks were treated as one pooled group. The receptor's source is an adult who received the AZD1222 COVID-19 vaccine. Here the sequenced sample was peripheral blood, taken 28 days after the second AZD1222 dose. This chain uses TRBV7-9 with TRBJ1-3; a weak D match, TRBD1 (6 bases). The CDR3 bases are TGTGCCAGCAGCTTTACAGGGACTGGAAACACCATATATTTT. This translates into CASSFTGTGNTIYF.